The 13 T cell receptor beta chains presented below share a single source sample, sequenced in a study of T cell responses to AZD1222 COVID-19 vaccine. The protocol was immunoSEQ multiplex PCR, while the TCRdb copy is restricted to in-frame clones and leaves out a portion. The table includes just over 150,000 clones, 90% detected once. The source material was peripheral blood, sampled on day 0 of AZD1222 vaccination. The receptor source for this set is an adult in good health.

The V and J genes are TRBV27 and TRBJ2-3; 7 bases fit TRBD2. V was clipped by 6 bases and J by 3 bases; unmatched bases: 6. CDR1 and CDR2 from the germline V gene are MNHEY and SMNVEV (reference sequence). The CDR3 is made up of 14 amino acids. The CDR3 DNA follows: TGTGCCAGCAGGACTAGCTGGGAGACAGATACGCAGTATTTT. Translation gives CASRTSWETDTQYF.

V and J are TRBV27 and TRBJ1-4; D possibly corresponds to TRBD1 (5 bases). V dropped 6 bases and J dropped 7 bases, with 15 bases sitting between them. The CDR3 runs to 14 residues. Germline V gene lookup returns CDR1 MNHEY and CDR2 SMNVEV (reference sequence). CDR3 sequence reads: CASRRDGGREKLFF. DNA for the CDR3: TGTGCCAGCAGGAGGGACGGGGGACGTGAAAAACTGTTTTTT.

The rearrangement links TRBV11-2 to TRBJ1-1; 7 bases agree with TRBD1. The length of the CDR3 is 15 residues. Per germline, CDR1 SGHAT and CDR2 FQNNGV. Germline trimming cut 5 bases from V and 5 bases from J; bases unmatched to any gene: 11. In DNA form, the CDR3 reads TGTGCCAGCAGCCCAGACTACAGGGGCGGGACTGAAGCTTTCTTT. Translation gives CASSPDYRGGTEAFF.

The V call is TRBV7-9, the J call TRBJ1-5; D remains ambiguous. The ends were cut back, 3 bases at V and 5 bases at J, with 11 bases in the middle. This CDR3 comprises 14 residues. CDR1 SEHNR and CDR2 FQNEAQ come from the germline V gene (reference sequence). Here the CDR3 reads CASSLDGNYQPQHF. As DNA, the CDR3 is TGTGCCAGCAGCTTGGACGGAAATTATCAGCCCCAGCATTTT.

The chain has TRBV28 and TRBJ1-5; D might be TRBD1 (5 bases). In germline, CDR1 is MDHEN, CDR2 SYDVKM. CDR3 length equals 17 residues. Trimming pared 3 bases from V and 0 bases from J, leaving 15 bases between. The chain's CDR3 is CASSFGQGGYSNQPQHF. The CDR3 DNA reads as TGTGCCAGCAGTTTCGGGCAGGGAGGATATAGCAATCAGCCCCAGCATTTT.

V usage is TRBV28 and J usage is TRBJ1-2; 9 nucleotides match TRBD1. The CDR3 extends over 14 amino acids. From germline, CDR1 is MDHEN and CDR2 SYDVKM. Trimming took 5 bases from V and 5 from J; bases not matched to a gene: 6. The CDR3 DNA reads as TGTGCCAGCAGTGAAACGGGACAGGGTTATGGCTACACCTTC. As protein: CASSETGQGYGYTF.

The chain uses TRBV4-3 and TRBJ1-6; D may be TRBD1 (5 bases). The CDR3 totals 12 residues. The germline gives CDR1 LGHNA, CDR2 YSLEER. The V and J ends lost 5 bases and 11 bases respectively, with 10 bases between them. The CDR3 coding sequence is TGCGCCAGCAGCTCCCAGGGAGCACCCCTCCACTTT. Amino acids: CASSSQGAPLHF.

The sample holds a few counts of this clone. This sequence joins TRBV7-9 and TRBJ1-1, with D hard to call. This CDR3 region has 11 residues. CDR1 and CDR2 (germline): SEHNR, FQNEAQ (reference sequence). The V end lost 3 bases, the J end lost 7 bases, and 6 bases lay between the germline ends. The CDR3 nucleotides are TGTGCCAGCAGCTTGAGTGGTGAAGCTTTCTTT. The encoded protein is CASSLSGEAFF.

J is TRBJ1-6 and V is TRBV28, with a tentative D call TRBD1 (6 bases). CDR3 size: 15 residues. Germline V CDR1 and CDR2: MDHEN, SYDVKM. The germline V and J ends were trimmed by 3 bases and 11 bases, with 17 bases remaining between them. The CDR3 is CASSFPQGGETPLHF. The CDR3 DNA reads TGTGCCAGCAGTTTCCCACAGGGAGGAGAAACACCCCTCCACTTT.

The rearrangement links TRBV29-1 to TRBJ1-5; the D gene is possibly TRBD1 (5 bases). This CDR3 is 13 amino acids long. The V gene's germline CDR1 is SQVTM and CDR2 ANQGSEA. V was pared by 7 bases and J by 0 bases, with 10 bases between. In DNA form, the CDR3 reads TGCAGCGCTGAGACAGATAGCAATCAGCCCCAGCATTTT. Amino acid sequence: CSAETDSNQPQHF.

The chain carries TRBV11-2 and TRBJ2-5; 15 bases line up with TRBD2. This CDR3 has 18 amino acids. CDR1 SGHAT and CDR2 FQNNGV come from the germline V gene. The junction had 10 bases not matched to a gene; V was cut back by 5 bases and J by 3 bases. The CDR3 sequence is CASSPLPGLAGGKETQYF. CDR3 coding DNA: TGTGCCAGCAGCCCACTCCCGGGACTAGCGGGAGGAAAAGAGACCCAGTACTTC.

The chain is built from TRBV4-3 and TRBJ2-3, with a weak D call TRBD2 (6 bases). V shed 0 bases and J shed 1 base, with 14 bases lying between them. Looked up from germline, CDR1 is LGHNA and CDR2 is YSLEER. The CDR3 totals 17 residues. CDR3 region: CASSQDAAGTGTDTQYF. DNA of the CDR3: TGCGCCAGCAGCCAAGATGCGGCGGGAACAGGCACAGATACGCAGTATTTT.

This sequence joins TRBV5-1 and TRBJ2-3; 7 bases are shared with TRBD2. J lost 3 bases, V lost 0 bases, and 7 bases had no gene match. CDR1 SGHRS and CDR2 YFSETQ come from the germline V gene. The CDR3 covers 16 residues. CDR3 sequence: CASSLGAASGTDTQYF. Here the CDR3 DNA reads TGCGCCAGCAGCTTGGGGGCGGCTAGCGGTACAGATACGCAGTATTTT.